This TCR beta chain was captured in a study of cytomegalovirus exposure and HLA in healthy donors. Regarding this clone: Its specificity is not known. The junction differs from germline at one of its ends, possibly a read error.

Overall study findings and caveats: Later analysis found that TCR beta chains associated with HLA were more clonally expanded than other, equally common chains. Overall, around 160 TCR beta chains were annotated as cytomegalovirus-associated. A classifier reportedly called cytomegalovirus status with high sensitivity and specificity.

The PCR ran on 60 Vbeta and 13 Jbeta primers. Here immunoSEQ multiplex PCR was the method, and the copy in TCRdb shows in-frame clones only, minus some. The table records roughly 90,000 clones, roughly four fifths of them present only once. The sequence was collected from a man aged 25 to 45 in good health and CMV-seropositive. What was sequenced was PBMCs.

The CDR3 DNA reads TGTTCCAGCAGCCCGGGACAGAATGGCTACACCTTC. This sequence encodes CSSSPGQNGYTF. This rearrangement joins TRBV7-9 to TRBJ1-2; TRBD1 agrees at 7 bases. The CDR3 contains 12 residues. Looked up from germline, CDR1 is SEHNR and CDR2 is FQNEAQ (reference sequence).